This record looks at one T cell receptor (beta chain) sequence and its context. The target antigen is unknown. Trimming left V 9 bases short and J 8 bases short, with 11 bases between. The germline CDR1 and CDR2 sequences are SEHNR and FQNEAQ (reference sequence). The CDR3 has 11 residues. This entry comes from a study of cytomegalovirus exposure and HLA in healthy donors. Repertoires were generated with immunoSEQ multiplex PCR, while TCRdb's copy carries only in-frame clones and drops some. The sample carries 170,000 or so clones, 65% to 85% recorded once. Findings and limits, study-wide: The study found most TCR sequences rare, yet found some public TCRs in many donors.

Donors were drawn from the approximately 120-subject validation cohort, separate from the roughly 670-subject first cohort. The clonotype was recovered from a young woman in good health and CMV-seropositive. V is TRBV7-9 and J is TRBJ2-1; no reliable D call. The material sequenced was PBMCs. CDR3 nucleotide sequence: TGTGCCAGAAACCCAGTCGATGAGCAGTTCTTC. It translates to CARNPVDEQFF.